The clone carrying this T cell receptor beta chain turned up a few times. The antigen remains unidentified. The data were taken from a study of tumor and adjacent non-tumor tissue in lung cancer. Study results and caveats: Significantly higher TCR diversity was found in tumor than normal lung. Tumor repertoires had a smaller top 100 clone share than normal lung.

TCRbeta libraries were built with three rounds of nested PCR, modified from ARM-PCR. TCRdb re-derived calls from the multiplex PCR reads in MiXCR, one entry per CDR3 protein. The sample yields 60,000 to 85,000 distinct CDR3 sequences, about 77% seen once. V shed 8 bases and J shed 7 bases, with 9 bases lying between them. The germline CDR1 and CDR2 sequences are SNHLY and FYNNEI. The length of the CDR3 is 11 residues. No cell sorting was done before RNA was extracted from the tissue. This non-tumor lung sample came from over 3 cm beyond the tumor edge. Newly diagnosed lung cancer patients had thoracic surgery in China, August–late 2014, without prior chemotherapy.

The chain combines TRBV2 with TRBJ2-1; D is undetermined. The material sequenced was distant non-tumor lung tissue. The receptor's source is a man aged 55 to 70 with non-small cell lung cancer. The CDR3 sequence is CASELQNEQFF. Written as DNA, the CDR3 is TGTGCCAGCGAGCTACAGAATGAGCAGTTCTTC.